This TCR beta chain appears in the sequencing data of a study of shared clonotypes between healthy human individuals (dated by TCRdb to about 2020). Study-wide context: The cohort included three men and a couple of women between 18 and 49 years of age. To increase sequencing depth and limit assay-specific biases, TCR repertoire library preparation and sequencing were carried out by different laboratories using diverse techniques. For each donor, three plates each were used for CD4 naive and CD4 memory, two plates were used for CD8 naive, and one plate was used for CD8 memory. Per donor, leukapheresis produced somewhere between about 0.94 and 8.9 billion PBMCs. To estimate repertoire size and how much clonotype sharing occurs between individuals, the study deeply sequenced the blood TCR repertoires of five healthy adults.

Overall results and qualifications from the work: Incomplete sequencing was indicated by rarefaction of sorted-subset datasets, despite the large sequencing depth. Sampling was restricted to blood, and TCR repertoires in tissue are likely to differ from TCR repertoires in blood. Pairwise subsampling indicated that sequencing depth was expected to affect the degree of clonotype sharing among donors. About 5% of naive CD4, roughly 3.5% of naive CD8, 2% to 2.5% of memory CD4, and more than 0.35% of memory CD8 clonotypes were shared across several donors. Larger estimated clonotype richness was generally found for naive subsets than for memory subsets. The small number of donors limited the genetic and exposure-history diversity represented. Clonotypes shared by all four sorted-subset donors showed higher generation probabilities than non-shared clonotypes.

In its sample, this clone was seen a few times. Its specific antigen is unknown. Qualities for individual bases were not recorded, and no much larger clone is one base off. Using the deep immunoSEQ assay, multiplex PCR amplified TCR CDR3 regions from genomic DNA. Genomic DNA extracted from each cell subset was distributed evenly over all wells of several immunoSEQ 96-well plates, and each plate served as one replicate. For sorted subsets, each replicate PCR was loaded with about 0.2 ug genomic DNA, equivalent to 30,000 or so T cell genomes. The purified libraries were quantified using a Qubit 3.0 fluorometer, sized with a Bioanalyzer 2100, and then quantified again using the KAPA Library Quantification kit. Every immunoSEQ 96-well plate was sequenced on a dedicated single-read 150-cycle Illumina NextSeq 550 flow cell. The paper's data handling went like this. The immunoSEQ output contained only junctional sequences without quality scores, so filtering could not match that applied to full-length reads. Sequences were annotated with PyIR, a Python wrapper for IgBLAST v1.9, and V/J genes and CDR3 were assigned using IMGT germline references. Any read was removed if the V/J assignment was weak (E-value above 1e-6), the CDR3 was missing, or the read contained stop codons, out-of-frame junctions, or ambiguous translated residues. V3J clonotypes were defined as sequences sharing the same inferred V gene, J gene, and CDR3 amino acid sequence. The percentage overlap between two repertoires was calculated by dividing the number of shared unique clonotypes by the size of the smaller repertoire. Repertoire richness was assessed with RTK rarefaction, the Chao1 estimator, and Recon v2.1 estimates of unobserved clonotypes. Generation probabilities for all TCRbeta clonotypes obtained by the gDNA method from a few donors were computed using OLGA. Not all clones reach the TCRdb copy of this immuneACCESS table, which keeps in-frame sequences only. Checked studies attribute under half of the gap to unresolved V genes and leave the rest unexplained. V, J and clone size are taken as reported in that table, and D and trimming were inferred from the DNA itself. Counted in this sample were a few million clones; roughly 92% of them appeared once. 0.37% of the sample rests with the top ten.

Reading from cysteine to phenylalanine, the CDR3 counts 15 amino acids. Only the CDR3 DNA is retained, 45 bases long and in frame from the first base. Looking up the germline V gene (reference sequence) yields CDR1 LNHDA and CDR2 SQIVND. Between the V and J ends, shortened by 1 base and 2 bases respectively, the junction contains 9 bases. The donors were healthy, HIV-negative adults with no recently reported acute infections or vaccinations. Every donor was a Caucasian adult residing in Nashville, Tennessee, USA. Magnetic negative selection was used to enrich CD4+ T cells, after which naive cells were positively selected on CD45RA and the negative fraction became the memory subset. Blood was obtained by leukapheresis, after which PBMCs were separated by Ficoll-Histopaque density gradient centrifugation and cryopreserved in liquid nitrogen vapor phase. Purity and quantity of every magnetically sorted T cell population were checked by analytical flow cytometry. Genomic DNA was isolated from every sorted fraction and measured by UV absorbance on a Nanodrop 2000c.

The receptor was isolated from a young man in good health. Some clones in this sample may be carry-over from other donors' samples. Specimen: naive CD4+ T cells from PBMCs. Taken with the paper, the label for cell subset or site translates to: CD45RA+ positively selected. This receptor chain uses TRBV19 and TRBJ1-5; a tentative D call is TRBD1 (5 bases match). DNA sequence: TGTGCCAGTAGTATAGTAGGGGACGGCAATCAGCCCCAGCATTTT. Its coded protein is CASSIVGDGNQPQHF.